The rows below give T cell receptor beta chains drawn from one sample of a study of cytomegalovirus exposure and HLA in healthy donors. Using immunoSEQ multiplex PCR, the repertoire was profiled, and TCRdb retains in-frame clones only, with some absent. The sample has around 190,000 clones, about 80% seen once; the top ten hold 1.5% to 2%. Sequenced: PBMCs. All receptors come from a man aged 30 to 39 in good health and CMV-seronegative. Each CDR3 is given with its conserved first and last residue. The D gene is left open where the match is weak. Size values are once, few and many counts, or a class for expanded clones, and some rows have none.

clone size | J gene | V gene | D gene | CDR3 protein | CDR3 DNA
- | TRBJ2-7 | TRBV18 | TRBD1 | CASSPDRGGEQYF | TGTGCCAGCTCACCGGACAGGGGGGGAGAGCAGTACTTC
- | TRBJ1-3 | TRBV10-3 | - | CATAPPTGRSGNTIYF | TGTGCCACCGCCCCCCCGACAGGCCGCTCTGGAAACACCATATATTTT
once | TRBJ2-1 | TRBV14 | TRBD2 | CASSQLAGGYNEQFF | TGTGCCAGCAGCCAACTAGCGGGCGGCTACAATGAGCAGTTCTTC
few | TRBJ1-1 | TRBV5-6 | TRBD1 | CASSWDQGGATTEAFF | TGTGCCAGCAGCTGGGATCAAGGGGGCGCTACGACTGAAGCTTTCTTT
once | TRBJ2-5 | TRBV5-6 | TRBD1 | CASSRDSQETQYF | TGTGCCAGCAGCCGGGACAGTCAAGAGACCCAGTACTTC
- | TRBJ2-7 | TRBV19 | - | CASRGRAYEQYF | TGTGCCAGTAGGGGCAGAGCCTACGAGCAGTACTTC
few | TRBJ2-2 | TRBV28 | TRBD2 | CASKGLAGFGGELFF | TGTGCCAGCAAAGGACTAGCGGGATTCGGCGGGGAGCTGTTTTTT
- | TRBJ1-5 | TRBV11-2 | - | CASSLGGLRDQPQHF | TGTGCCAGCAGCTTAGGGGGCCTTAGAGATCAGCCCCAGCATTTT
- | TRBJ1-1 | TRBV6-1 | - | CASIIGGSEAFF | TGTGCCAGCATAATCGGGGGTTCTGAAGCTTTCTTT
- | TRBJ2-7 | TRBV2 | TRBD2 | CASRGRARTYEQYF | TGTGCCAGCCGCGGGAGGGCTAGGACCTACGAGCAGTACTTC
- | TRBJ2-1 | TRBV4-1 | TRBD2 | CASSQQGTSNEQFF | TGCGCCAGCAGCCAACAAGGGACTAGCAATGAGCAGTTCTTC
- | TRBJ2-1 | TRBV12-5 | - | CASGLAIYNEQFF | TGTGCTAGTGGTTTGGCCATCTACAATGAGCAGTTCTTC
- | TRBJ2-7 | TRBV10-2 | - | CASSAPLRSYEQYF | TGCGCCAGCAGTGCTCCTTTGAGATCCTACGAGCAGTACTTC
once | TRBJ2-5 | TRBV6-5 | TRBD2 | CASSYSRLAGGEQYF | TGTGCCAGCAGTTACTCGCGGCTAGCGGGAGGGGAGCAGTACTTC
few | TRBJ1-2 | TRBV4-2 | - | CASSQDQGRGYTF | TGTGCCAGCAGCCAAGATCAGGGGCGAGGCTACACCTTC
once | TRBJ1-2 | TRBV28 | TRBD1 | CASSPSDRGRNGYTF | TGTGCCAGCAGTCCCTCGGACAGGGGGCGGAATGGCTACACCTTC
- | TRBJ2-1 | TRBV11-3 | TRBD2 | CASSPGASGRVEQFF | TGTGCCAGCAGCCCTGGGGCTAGCGGGAGAGTGGAGCAGTTCTTC
- | TRBJ2-7 | TRBV10-1 | - | CASSESTEYDRYYEQYF | TGCGCCAGCAGTGAGTCAACGGAATACGACAGATACTACGAGCAGTACTTC
- | TRBJ1-5 | TRBV21-1 | - | CASKGIQGNQPQHF | TGTGCCAGCAAGGGGATACAGGGGAATCAGCCCCAGCATTTT
- | TRBJ1-2 | TRBV7-9 | TRBD1 | CASSPPQGVYTF | TGTGCCAGCAGCCCCCCACAGGGGGTCTACACCTTC
- | TRBJ2-7 | TRBV29-1 | - | CSVRNRTTYEQYF | TGCAGCGTTCGTAACAGAACAACCTACGAGCAGTACTTC
- | TRBJ2-1 | TRBV7-8 | TRBD2 | CASSVSGSSYNEQFF | TGTGCCAGCAGCGTCAGCGGGAGCTCCTACAATGAGCAGTTCTTC
- | TRBJ2-1 | TRBV7-8 | TRBD2 | CASGLAGPNEQFF | TGTGCCAGCGGACTAGCGGGACCTAATGAGCAGTTCTTC
- | TRBJ1-5 | TRBV6-1 | - | CASSEAAGQHQPQHF | TGTGCCAGCAGTGAAGCGGCAGGGCAGCATCAGCCCCAGCATTTT
once | TRBJ1-5 | TRBV6-6 | TRBD1 | CASSPDRGNQPQHF | TGTGCCAGCAGCCCGGACAGGGGGAATCAGCCCCAGCATTTT